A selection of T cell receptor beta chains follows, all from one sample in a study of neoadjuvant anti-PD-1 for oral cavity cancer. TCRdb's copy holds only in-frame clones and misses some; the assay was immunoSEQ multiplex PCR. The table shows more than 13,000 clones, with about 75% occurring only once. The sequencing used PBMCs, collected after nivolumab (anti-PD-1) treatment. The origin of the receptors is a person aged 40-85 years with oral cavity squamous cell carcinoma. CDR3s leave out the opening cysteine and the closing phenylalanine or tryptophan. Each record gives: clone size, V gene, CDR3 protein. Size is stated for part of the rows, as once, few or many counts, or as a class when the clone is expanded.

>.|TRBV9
ASSPGQAAGEAF
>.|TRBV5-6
ASSSLRDGGLVNEQF
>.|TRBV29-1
SHTGAGETQY
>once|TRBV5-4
ASSSGGVFGAINEKLF
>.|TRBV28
ASSLTSSGHYEQY
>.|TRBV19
ASSFPEETQY
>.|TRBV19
ATDLSPDQGYGYT
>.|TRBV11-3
ASSRGDGNTGELF
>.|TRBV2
ASSVDRVNSPLH
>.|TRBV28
ASSLTGYSNQPQH